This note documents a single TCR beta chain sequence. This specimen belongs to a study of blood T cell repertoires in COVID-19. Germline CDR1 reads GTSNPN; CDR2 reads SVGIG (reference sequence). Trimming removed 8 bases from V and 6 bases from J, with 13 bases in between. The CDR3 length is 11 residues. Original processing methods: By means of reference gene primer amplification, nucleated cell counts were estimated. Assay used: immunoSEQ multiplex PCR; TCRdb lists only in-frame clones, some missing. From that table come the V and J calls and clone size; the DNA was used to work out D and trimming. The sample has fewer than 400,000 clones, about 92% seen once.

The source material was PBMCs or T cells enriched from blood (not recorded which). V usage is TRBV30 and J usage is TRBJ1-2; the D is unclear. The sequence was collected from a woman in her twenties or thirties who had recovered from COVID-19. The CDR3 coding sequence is TGTGCCCTGGAGATCAGTAATGGCTACACCTTC. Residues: CALEISNGYTF.